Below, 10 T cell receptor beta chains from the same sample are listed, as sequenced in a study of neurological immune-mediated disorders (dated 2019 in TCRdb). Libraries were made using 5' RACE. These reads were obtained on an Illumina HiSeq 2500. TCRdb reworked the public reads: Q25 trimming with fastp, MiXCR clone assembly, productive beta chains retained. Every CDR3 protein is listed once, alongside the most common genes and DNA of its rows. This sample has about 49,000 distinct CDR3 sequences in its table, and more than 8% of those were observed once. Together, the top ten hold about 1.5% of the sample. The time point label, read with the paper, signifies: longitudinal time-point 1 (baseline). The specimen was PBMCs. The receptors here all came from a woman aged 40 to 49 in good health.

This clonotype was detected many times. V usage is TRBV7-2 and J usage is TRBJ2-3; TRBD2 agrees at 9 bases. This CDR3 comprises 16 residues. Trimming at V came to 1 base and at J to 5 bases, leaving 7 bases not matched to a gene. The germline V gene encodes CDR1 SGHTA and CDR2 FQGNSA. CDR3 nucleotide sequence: TGTGCCAGCAGCTTAGTACCGCGGGGGGGCGGAGATACGCAGTATTTT. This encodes CASSLVPRGGGDTQYF.

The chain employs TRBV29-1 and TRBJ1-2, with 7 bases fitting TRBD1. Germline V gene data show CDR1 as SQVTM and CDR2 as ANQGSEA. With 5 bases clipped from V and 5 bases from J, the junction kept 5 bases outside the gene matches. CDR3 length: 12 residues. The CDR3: CSVFGTVYGYTF. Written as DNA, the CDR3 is TGCAGCGTTTTCGGGACAGTGTATGGCTACACCTTC.

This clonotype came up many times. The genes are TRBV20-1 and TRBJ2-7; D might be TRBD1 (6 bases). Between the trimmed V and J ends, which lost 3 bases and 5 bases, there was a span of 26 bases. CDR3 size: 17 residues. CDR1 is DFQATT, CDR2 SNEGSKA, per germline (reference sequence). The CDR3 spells CSARGVQGTTTGNEQYF. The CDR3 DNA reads TGCAGTGCTAGGGGGGTGCAGGGGACCACGACGGGCAACGAGCAGTACTTC.

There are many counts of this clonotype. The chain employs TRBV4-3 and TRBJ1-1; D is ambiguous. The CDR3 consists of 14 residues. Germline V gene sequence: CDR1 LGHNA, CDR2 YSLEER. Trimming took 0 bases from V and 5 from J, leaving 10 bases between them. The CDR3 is CASSQDKGRTEAFF. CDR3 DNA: TGCGCCAGCAGCCAAGATAAAGGCCGTACTGAAGCTTTCTTT.

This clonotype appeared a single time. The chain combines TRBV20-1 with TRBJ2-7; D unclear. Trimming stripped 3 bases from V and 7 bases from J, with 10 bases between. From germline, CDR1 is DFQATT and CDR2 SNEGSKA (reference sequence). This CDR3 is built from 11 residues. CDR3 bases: TGCAGTGCTAGGATCGGGTGGGAGCAGTACTTC. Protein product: CSARIGWEQYF.

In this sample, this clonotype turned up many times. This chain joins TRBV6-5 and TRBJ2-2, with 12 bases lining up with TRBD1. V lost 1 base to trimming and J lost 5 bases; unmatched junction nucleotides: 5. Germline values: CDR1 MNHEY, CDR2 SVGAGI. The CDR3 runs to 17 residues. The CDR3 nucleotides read TGTGCCAGCAGTTACTGGGGACAGGGGGCCTGGACCGGGGAGCTGTTTTTT. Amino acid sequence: CASSYWGQGAWTGELFF.

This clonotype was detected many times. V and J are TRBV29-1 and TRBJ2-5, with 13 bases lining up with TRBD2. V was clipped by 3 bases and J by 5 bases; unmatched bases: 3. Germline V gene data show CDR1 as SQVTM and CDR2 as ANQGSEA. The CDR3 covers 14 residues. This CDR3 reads CSVDVTSGGETQYF. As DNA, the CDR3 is TGCAGCGTTGATGTGACTAGCGGGGGGGAGACCCAGTACTTC.

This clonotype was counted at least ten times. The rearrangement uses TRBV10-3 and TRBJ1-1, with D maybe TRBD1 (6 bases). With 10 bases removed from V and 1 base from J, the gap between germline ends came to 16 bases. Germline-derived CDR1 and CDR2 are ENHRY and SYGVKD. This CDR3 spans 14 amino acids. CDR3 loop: CATFTGIANTEAFF. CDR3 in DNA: TGTGCCACCTTCACAGGGATCGCGAACACTGAAGCTTTCTTT.

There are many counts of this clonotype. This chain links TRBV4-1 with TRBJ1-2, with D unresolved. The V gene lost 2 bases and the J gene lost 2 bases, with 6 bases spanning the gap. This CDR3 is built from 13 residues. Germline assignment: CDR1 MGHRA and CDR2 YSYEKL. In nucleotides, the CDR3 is TGCGCCAGCAGCCAACCAGGCAACTATGGCTACACCTTC. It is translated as CASSQPGNYGYTF.

The CDR3 region has the DNA TGTGCCAGCAGTTCACAGAACAATCATCCACAGCATTTT. The encoded protein is CASSSQNNHPQHF. J is TRBJ1-5 and V is TRBV2, with no clear D. Per the germline V gene, CDR1 is SNHLY and CDR2 is FYNNEI. CDR3 length: 13 amino acids. Deletions cut 5 bases from V and 13 bases from J, with 18 bases between. Filled out from reference TRBV2 and TRBJ1-5, the complete variable domain reads EPEVTQTPSHQVTQMGQEVILRCVPISNHLYFYWYRQILGQKVEFLVSFYNNEISEKSEIFDDQFSVERPDGSNFTLKIRSTKLEDSAMYFCASSSQNNHPQHFGDGTRLSIL.